Sequencing of this TCR beta chain was carried out in a study of T-cell memory formation after mild COVID-19. Study-level information: There were largely donor-specific TCR clusters.

With constant-segment primers, 5'RACE yielded cDNA libraries of TCR alpha and TCR beta that carried sample barcodes and UMIs. TCRdb called the 5' RACE reads again in MiXCR, with one record for every CDR3 protein. The table includes under 90,000 distinct CDR3 sequences, approximately 15% detected once. Concerning this clonotype: As yet, its antigen is unknown.

The study, taken as a whole, reports: Clones that shrank (day 15 to 85) were balanced CD4/CD8, whereas later expanders leaned CD4+. Chiefly within CM and EM were the contracting CD4+ clones; CD8+ ones were within EMRA.

Trimming left V 0 bases short and J 5 bases short, with 10 bases between. Germline V CDR1 and CDR2: LGHNA, YNFKEQ. This CDR3 comprises 14 residues. The sequencing sample was made of PBMCs or a T cell subset sorted from them (not recorded which). This clonotype was sampled from an adult woman who had mild COVID-19 (a few samples of this study predate the infection). Cell type and time point are not known. The chain links TRBV4-2 to TRBJ1-1; no clear D gene. The CDR3 sequence is CASSQDPRETEAFF. CDR3 DNA sequence: TGTGCCAGCAGCCAAGATCCTCGGGAGACTGAAGCTTTCTTT.